This is a list of T cell receptor beta chains from one sample in a study of T cells in Graves' hyperthyroidism and ophthalmopathy. MiXCR, run by TCRdb on the multiplex PCR reads, gives a single entry per CDR3 protein. Here the sample spans hundreds of thousands of distinct CDR3 sequences, 17% being singletons. Sequenced sample: blood. The receptors were gathered from a woman aged 60 to 75 with Graves' ophthalmopathy. The CDR3 runs from the conserved cysteine through the conserved F or W. The D gene is left open where the match is weak. Rows give clone size only sometimes, using once, few, many, or a class for an expanded clone.

CDR3aa,CDR3nt,d_gene,v_gene,j_gene,abundance
CASSRRTVDEQYF,TGCGCCAGCTCACGGAGGACGGTGGACGAGCAGTACTTC,-,TRBV5-1,TRBJ2-7,many
CSVRREERNEQFF,TGCAGCGTTAGGCGGGAGGAAAGGAATGAGCAGTTCTTC,TRBD2,TRBV29-1,TRBJ2-1,-
CASTPWGQGMSEQYF,TGTGCCAGCACACCCTGGGGACAGGGGATGAGCGAGCAGTACTTC,TRBD1,TRBV2,TRBJ2-7,many
CASGDRVGPVAKNIQYF,TGTGCCAGCGGGGACAGGGTGGGTCCCGTAGCCAAAAACATTCAGTACTTC,TRBD1,TRBV12-3/TRBV12-4,TRBJ2-4,-
CASSFVALAGVEQFF,TGTGCCAGCAGCTTTGTTGCACTAGCGGGAGTGGAGCAGTTCTTC,TRBD2,TRBV7-2,TRBJ2-1,many
CASSLEGGAANEQFF,TGTGCCAGCAGCTTAGAGGGCGGGGCAGCAAATGAGCAGTTCTTC,-,TRBV7-2,TRBJ2-1,-
CASSPLTRVEDYGYTF,TGTGCCAGCAGTCCGCTGACGCGGGTGGAAGACTATGGCTACACCTTC,-,TRBV27,TRBJ1-2,many
CASTRSRRQSYGYTF,TGTGCCAGCACCCGAAGTAGGAGGCAGAGCTATGGCTACACCTTC,-,TRBV7-8,TRBJ1-2,-
CASSLDGTGFSYEQYF,TGTGCCAGCAGCTTAGATGGTACAGGATTCTCCTACGAGCAGTACTTC,-,TRBV11-2,TRBJ2-7,-
CASSLLAGGDGYTF,TGTGCCAGCAGTTTACTGGCAGGGGGCGACGGCTACACCTTC,TRBD1,TRBV27,TRBJ1-2,many
CASSTSSSPYNEQFF,TGTGCCAGCAGCACTTCTTCATCTCCCTACAATGAGCAGTTCTTC,-,TRBV3-1,TRBJ2-1,few
CASSPQTGGYGYTF,TGCGCCAGCAGCCCGCAGACAGGGGGCTATGGCTACACCTTC,TRBD1,TRBV5-1,TRBJ1-2,-
CATSDRTSGTNEQFF,TGTGCCACCAGTGACCGGACTAGCGGGACCAATGAGCAGTTCTTC,TRBD2,TRBV24-1,TRBJ2-1,few
CSASGGGSGSSGNTIYF,TGCAGTGCTAGCGGGGGGGGCAGTGGGTCTTCTGGAAACACCATATATTTT,-,TRBV20-1,TRBJ1-3,few
CASSHGTSPWGETQYF,TGTGCCAGCAGCCATGGGACTAGTCCGTGGGGGGAGACCCAGTACTTC,TRBD2,TRBV5-6,TRBJ2-5,many
CASSSAGLAGRRSDTQYF,TGTGCCAGCAGTTCGGCGGGACTAGCGGGGAGGCGTTCAGATACGCAGTATTTT,TRBD2,TRBV12-3/TRBV12-4,TRBJ2-3,many
CSARVQGGVKNIQYF,TGCAGTGCTAGGGTACAGGGGGGAGTCAAAAACATTCAGTACTTC,TRBD1,TRBV20-1,TRBJ2-4,many
CSAKADMNTEAFF,TGCAGTGCAAAGGCAGATATGAACACTGAAGCTTTCTTT,-,TRBV20-1,TRBJ1-1,many
CASSLRNRDTRQETQYF,TGCGCCAGCAGCTTGCGGAACCGGGACACGCGCCAAGAGACCCAGTACTTC,-,TRBV5-1,TRBJ2-5,-
CASRGDQETQYF,TGTGCCAGCAGAGGGGACCAGGAGACCCAGTACTTC,-,TRBV7-2,TRBJ2-5,many
CASSLSAGGIFREQYF,TGTGCCAGCAGTTTGTCGGCAGGGGGTATTTTTCGCGAGCAGTACTTC,TRBD1,TRBV27,TRBJ2-7,-
CASSYSNGVYNSPLHF,TGTGCCAGCAGTTACTCGAACGGGGTCTATAATTCACCCCTCCACTTT,-,TRBV6-7,TRBJ1-6,few
CASSPRGSNTEAFF,TGTGCCAGCAGCCCCAGGGGAAGTAACACTGAAGCTTTCTTT,-,TRBV12-3/TRBV12-4,TRBJ1-1,many
CSGTNYGRARYSYNEQFF,TGCAGTGGAACCAACTACGGGAGGGCCCGATACTCCTACAATGAGCAGTTCTTC,TRBD2,TRBV20-1,TRBJ2-1,many
CASSTNDRGVYGYTF,TGTGCCAGCAGCACTAATGACAGGGGAGTCTATGGCTACACCTTC,TRBD1,TRBV5-1,TRBJ1-2,-
CASSVYSEGPGYGYTF,TGTGCCAGCAGTGTATATTCGGAGGGGCCGGGCTATGGCTACACCTTC,-,TRBV2,TRBJ1-2,-
CASSAMTGTAYEQYF,TGTGCCAGCAGCGCGATGACAGGGACGGCGTACGAGCAGTACTTC,TRBD1,TRBV7-9,TRBJ2-7,many
CASSQGQGAGYTF,TGTGCCAGCAGCCAGGGACAGGGTGCTGGCTACACCTTC,TRBD1,TRBV3-1,TRBJ1-2,many
CSAVSGGVKDTQYF,TGCAGTGCGGTTAGCGGGGGAGTTAAAGATACGCAGTATTTT,TRBD2,TRBV20-1,TRBJ2-3,many
CASSVEGLAYNEQFF,TGTGCCAGCAGCGTAGAGGGACTAGCCTACAATGAGCAGTTCTTC,TRBD2,TRBV3-1,TRBJ2-1,-
CASSLYLAPTSTDTQYF,TGTGCCAGCAGTTTATACCTAGCGCCCACTAGCACAGATACGCAGTATTTT,-,TRBV28,TRBJ2-3,many
CASSLGQGNRPNQETQYF,TGCGCCAGCAGCTTGGGGCAGGGAAATAGACCTAACCAAGAGACCCAGTACTTC,-,TRBV5-1,TRBJ2-5,many
CASSEALRGIGELFF,TGTGCCAGCAGTGAAGCGCTTCGGGGGATCGGGGAGCTGTTTTTT,-,TRBV2,TRBJ2-2,-
CASSLGVQANSPLHF,TGCGCCAGCAGCTTGGGGGTTCAGGCAAATTCACCCCTCCACTTT,-,TRBV5-1,TRBJ1-6,-
CASSQDRGLGGYTF,TGTGCCAGCAGCCAGGACAGGGGGCTTGGTGGCTACACCTTC,TRBD1,TRBV12-3/TRBV12-4,TRBJ1-2,many
CSARGLAAAYNEQFF,TGCAGTGCTCGGGGACTAGCGGCGGCGTACAATGAGCAGTTCTTC,TRBD2,TRBV20-1,TRBJ2-1,many
CASSYFSLRGGAGTEAFF,TGTGCCAGCAGTTACTTTAGTTTGAGAGGGGGCGCGGGCACTGAAGCTTTCTTT,TRBD1,TRBV6-5,TRBJ1-1,-
CSARGGSVNTEAFF,TGCAGTGCTAGAGGGGGATCGGTGAACACTGAAGCTTTCTTT,-,TRBV20-1,TRBJ1-1,many
CGAAEAGTNTGELFF,TGCGGTGCCGCGGAGGCAGGGACAAACACCGGGGAGCTGTTTTTT,-,TRBV20-1,TRBJ2-2,-
CASSSTSGGKGNEQFF,TGTGCCAGCAGCTCAACTAGCGGGGGGAAAGGCAATGAGCAGTTCTTC,TRBD2,TRBV5-4,TRBJ2-1,many
CASISTEAFF,TGTGCCAGCATCTCCACTGAAGCTTTCTTT,-,TRBV27,TRBJ1-1,few
CASSQSTVGTQYF,TGTGCCAGCAGCCAATCGACAGTGGGGACCCAGTACTTC,-,TRBV14,TRBJ2-5,many
CASSYLGVAFF,TGTGCCAGCAGTTACCTGGGGGTCGCTTTCTTT,-,TRBV6-5,TRBJ1-1,-